A single TCR beta chain is shown here with its context. Its specificity is unknown. Method: immunoSEQ multiplex PCR; TCRdb's copy keeps in-frame clones and lacks some. The top ten clones hold 1% to 1.5% of a sample with 90,000 to 130,000 clones, roughly 93% of them seen once. From germline, CDR1 is SGHNT and CDR2 YYREEE (reference sequence). The CDR3 contains 15 residues. Unmatched junction bases numbered 3, after V lost 4 bases and J lost 0 bases. The record originates from a study of graft-versus-host responses after intestinal transplantation. Study-wide points: Researchers found peak circulating GvH clone levels linked to early post-transplant HvG declines. GvH clones appeared in recipient marrow, some first in ileum or blood.

The chain is built from TRBV5-4 and TRBJ1-5, with 8 bases lining up with TRBD1. This clonotype was obtained from a human donor who was the organ donor for an intestinal transplant. Here the sequenced sample was unstimulated CD8+ T cells sorted from spleen or lymph node cells, taken before transplant. CDR3 nucleotide sequence: TGTGCCAGCAGCCCCGACAGGGGTAGCAATCAGCCCCAGCATTTT. Translation: CASSPDRGSNQPQHF.